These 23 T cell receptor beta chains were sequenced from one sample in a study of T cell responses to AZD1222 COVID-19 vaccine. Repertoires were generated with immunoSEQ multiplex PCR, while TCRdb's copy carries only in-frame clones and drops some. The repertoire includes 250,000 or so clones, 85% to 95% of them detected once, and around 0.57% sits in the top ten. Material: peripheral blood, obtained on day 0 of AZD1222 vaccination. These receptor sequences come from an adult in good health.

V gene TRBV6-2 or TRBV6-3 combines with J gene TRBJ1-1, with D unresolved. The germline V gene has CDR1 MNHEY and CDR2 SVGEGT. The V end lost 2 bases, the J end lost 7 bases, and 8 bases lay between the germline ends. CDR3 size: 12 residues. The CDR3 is CASSYILGEAFF. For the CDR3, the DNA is TGTGCCAGCAGTTACATTCTTGGTGAAGCTTTCTTT.

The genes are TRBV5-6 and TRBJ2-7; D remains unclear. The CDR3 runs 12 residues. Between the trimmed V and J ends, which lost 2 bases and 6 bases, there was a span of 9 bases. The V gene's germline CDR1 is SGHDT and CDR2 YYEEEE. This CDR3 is CASSFSPSEQYF. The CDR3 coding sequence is TGTGCCAGCAGCTTCTCTCCCAGCGAGCAGTACTTC.

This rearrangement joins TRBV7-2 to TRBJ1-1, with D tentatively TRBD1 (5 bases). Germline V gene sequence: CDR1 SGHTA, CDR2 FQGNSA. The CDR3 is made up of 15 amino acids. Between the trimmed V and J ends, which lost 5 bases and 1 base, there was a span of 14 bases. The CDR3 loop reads CASSPAFGGNTEAFF. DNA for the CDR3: TGTGCCAGCAGCCCCGCTTTTGGGGGGAACACTGAAGCTTTCTTT.

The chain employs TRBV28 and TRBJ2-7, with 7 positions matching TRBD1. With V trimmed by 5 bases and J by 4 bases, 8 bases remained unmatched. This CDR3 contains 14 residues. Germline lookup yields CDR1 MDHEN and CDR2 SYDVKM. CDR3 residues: CASSLHRGRYEQYF. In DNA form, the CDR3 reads TGTGCCAGCAGTCTCCACAGGGGACGGTACGAGCAGTACTTC. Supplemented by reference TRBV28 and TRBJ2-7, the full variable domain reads DVKVTQSSRYLVKRTGEKVFLECVQDMDHENMFWYRQDPGLGLRLIYFSYDVKMKEKGDIPEGYSVSREKKERFSLILESASTNQTSMYLCASSLHRGRYEQYFGPGTRLTVT.

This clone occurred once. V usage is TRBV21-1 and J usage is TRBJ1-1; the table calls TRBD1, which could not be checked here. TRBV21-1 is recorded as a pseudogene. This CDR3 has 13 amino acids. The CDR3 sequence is CASSHRSTGEAFF. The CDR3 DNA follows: TGTGCCAGCAGTCACAGGAGCACTGGTGAAGCTTTCTTT.

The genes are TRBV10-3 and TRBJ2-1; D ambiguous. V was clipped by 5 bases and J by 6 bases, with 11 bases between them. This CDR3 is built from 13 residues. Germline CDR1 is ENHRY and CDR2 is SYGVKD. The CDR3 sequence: CAISPVVGNEQFF. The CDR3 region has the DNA TGTGCCATCAGTCCCGTCGTCGGCAATGAGCAGTTCTTC.

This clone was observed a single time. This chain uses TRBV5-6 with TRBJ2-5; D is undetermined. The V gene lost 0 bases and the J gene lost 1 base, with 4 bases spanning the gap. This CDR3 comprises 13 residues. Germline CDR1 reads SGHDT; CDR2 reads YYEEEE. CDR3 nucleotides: TGTGCCAGCAGCTTGGGCTTCCAAGAGACCCAGTACTTC. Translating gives CASSLGFQETQYF.

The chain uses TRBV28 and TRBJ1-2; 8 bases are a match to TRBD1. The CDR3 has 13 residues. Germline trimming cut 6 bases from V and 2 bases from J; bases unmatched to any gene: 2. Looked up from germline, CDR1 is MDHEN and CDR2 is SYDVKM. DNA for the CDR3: TGTGCCAGCAGGCAGGGGGCAAACTATGGCTACACCTTC. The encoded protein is CASRQGANYGYTF.

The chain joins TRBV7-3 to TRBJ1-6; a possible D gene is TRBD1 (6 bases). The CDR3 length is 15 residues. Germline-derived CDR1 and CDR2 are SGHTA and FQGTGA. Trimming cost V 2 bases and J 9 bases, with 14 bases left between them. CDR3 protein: CASSLQTGWGSPLHF. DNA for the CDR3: TGTGCCAGCAGCTTACAGACAGGATGGGGTTCACCCCTCCACTTT.

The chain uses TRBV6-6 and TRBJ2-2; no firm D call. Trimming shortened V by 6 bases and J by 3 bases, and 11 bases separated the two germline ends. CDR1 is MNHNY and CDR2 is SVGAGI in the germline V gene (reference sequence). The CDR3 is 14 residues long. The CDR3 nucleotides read TGTGCCAGCAGCCCGCCGGTGGACACCGGGGAGCTGTTTTTT. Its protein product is CASSPPVDTGELFF.

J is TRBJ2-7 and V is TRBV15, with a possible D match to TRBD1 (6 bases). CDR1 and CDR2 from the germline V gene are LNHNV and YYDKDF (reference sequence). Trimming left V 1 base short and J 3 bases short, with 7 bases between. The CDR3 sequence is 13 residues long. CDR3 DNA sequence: TGTGCCACCAGCAGAGGACAGGTCTACGAGCAGTACTTC. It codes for CATSRGQVYEQYF.

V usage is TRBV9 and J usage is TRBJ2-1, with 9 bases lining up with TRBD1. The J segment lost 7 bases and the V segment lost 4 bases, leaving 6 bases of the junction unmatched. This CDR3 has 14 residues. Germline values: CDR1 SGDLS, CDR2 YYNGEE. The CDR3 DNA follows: TGTGCCAGCAGCACCTGGACAGGGGAAAATGAGCAGTTCTTC. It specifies CASSTWTGENEQFF.

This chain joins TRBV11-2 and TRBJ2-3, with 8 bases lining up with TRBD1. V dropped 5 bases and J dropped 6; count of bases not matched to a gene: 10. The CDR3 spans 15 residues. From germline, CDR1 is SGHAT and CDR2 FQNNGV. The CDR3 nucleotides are TGTGCCAGCAGCCTCCGGGACAGGCCCGGGGATACGCAGTATTTT. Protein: CASSLRDRPGDTQYF.

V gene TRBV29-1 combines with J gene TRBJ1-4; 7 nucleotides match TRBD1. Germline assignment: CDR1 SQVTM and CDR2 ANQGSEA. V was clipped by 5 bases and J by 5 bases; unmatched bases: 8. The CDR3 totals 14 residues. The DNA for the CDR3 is TGCAGCGTTCAACTCGACAGGGTCAATGAAAAACTGTTTTTT. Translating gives CSVQLDRVNEKLFF.

CDR3 sequence: CASSLERRKIGYTF. CDR3 coding DNA: TGTGCCAGCAGTCTCGAGCGACGGAAGATTGGCTACACCTTC. This chain connects TRBV28 to TRBJ1-2; D is ambiguous. Per the germline V gene, CDR1 is MDHEN and CDR2 is SYDVKM. V lost 5 bases and J lost 7, with 17 bases in between. The CDR3 sequence is 14 residues long.

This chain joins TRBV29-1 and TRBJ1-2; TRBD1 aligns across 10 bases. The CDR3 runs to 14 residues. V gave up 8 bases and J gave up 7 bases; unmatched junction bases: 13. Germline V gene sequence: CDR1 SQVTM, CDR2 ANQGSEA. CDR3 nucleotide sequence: TGCAGCTCGGTCCCGCGACAGGGGGCGGGTGGCTACACCTTC. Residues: CSSVPRQGAGGYTF.

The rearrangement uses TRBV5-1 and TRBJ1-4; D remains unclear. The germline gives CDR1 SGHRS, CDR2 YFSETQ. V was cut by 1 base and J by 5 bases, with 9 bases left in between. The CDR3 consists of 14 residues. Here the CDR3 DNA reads TGCGCCAGCAGCTTGTGGTCAGACAATGAAAAACTGTTTTTT. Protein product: CASSLWSDNEKLFF.

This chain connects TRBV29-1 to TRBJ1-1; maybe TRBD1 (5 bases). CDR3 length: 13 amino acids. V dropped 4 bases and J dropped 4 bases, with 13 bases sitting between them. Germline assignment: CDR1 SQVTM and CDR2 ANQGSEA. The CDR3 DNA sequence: TGCAGCGTTGTTTCTGGTGGGGCCACTGAAGCTTTCTTT. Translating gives CSVVSGGATEAFF.

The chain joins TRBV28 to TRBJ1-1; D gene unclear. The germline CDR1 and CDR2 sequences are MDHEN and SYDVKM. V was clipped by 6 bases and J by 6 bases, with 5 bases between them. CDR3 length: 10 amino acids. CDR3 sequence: CASRRAEAFF. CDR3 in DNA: TGTGCCAGCAGGAGGGCTGAAGCTTTCTTT.

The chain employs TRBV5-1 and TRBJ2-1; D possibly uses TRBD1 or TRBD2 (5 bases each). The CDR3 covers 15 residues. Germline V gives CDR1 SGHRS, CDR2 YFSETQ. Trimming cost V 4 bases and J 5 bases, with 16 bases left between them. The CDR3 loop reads CASSDILGVHNEQFF. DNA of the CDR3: TGCGCCAGCAGCGATATCTTGGGGGTTCACAATGAGCAGTTCTTC.

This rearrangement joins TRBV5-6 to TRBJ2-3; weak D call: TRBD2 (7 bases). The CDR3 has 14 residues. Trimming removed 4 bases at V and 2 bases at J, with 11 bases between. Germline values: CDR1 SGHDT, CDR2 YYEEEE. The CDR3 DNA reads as TGTGCCAGCAGCATAGGGGGGGCCACAGATACGCAGTATTTT. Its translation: CASSIGGATDTQYF. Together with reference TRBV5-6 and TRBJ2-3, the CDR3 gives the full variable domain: DAGVTQSPTHLIKTRGQQVTLRCSPKSGHDTVSWYQQALGQGPQFIFQYYEEEERQRGNFPDRFSGHQFPNYSSELNVNALLLGDSALYLCASSIGGATDTQYFGPGTRLTVL.

This CDR3 is CASSGVGSNQPQHF. The CDR3 region has the DNA TGCGCCAGCAGCGGGGTAGGTAGCAATCAGCCCCAGCATTTT. V and J are TRBV10-1 and TRBJ1-5; D unclear. Trimming took off 6 bases at V and 0 bases at J, with 9 bases between the two ends. Per the germline V gene, CDR1 is WNHNN and CDR2 is SYGVQD (reference sequence). The CDR3 consists of 14 residues.

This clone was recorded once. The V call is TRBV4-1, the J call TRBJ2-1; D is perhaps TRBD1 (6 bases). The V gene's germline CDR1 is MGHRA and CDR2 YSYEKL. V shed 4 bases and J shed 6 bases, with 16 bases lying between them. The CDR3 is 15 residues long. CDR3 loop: CASSPGPGHLNEQFF. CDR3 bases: TGCGCCAGCAGCCCAGGACCGGGACACCTCAATGAGCAGTTCTTC.